Shown below are 31 T cell receptor beta chains from a single sample sequenced in a study of blood T cell repertoires in COVID-19. This table comes from immunoSEQ multiplex PCR, and its TCRdb copy is limited to in-frame clones, with some not included. The table has 65,000 to 85,000 clones, under 95% seen once. The sample was peripheral blood. The receptor set was obtained from a human donor in a cohort sampled during active COVID-19.

This chain links TRBV9 with TRBJ2-1, with D tentatively TRBD2 (7 bases). The CDR3 length is 16 residues. The germline gives CDR1 SGDLS, CDR2 YYNGEE. V lost 0 bases and J 3 bases, leaving 13 bases between the germline ends. The CDR3 DNA is TGTGCCAGCAGCGTAGAGGAGGGGGGGTTCTACAATGAGCAGTTCTTC. As protein: CASSVEEGGFYNEQFF.

The chain combines TRBV5-1 with TRBJ2-5; 7 positions match TRBD2. V shed 5 bases, J shed 2 bases, and the junction held 9 bases outside the gene matches. The CDR3 has 15 amino acids. CDR1 is SGHRS, CDR2 YFSETQ, per germline. CDR3 sequence: CASRMSSGAQETQYF. As DNA, the CDR3 is TGCGCCAGCAGGATGTCTAGCGGAGCTCAAGAGACCCAGTACTTC.

The V call is TRBV5-1, the J call TRBJ2-6, with 9 bases lining up with TRBD1. The trim removed 5 bases at V and 1 base at J, leaving 4 bases unmatched. This CDR3 comprises 16 residues. The germline V gene has CDR1 SGHRS and CDR2 YFSETQ. In nucleotides, the CDR3 is TGCGCCAGCAGAATACAGGGGGCATCTGGGGCCAACGTCCTGACTTTC. This translates into CASRIQGASGANVLTF.

The chain has TRBV7-8 and TRBJ1-1, with D possibly being TRBD1 (6 bases). CDR1 is SGHVS, CDR2 FQNEAQ, per germline. V lost 4 bases to trimming and J lost 4 bases, with 13 bases between them. The CDR3 sequence is 14 residues long. CDR3 region: CASSWGGQGTEAFF. CDR3 sequence (DNA): TGTGCCAGCAGCTGGGGGGGGCAGGGCACTGAAGCTTTCTTT. Filled out from reference TRBV7-8 and TRBJ1-1, the complete variable domain reads GAGVSQSPRYKVAKRGQDVALRCDPISGHVSLFWYQQALGQGPEFLTYFQNEAQLDKSGLPSDRFFAERPEGSVSTLKIQRTQQEDSAVYLCASSWGGQGTEAFFGQGTRLTVV.

The chain joins TRBV4-2 to TRBJ2-1; 7 positions match TRBD2. The CDR3 contains 16 residues. Germline assignment: CDR1 LGHNA and CDR2 YNFKEQ. After removal of 1 base from V and 2 bases from J, the junction contained 5 bases not matched to a gene. The CDR3 nucleotides read TGTGCCAGCAGCCAAGCAGCGGGGCTTACCTACAATGAGCAGTTCTTC. Encoded protein: CASSQAAGLTYNEQFF.

This chain's CDR3 is CASSVHTGSYNEQFF. The CDR3, as DNA: TGTGCCAGCAGCGTCCATACTGGCTCCTACAATGAGCAGTTCTTC. The rearrangement uses TRBV9 and TRBJ2-1; D remains ambiguous. CDR1 and CDR2 from the germline V gene are SGDLS and YYNGEE. Trimming pared 2 bases from V and 0 bases from J, leaving 9 bases between. This CDR3 contains 15 residues.

V and J are TRBV9 and TRBJ2-1; maybe TRBD1 (6 bases). Between the trimmed V and J ends, which lost 0 bases and 5 bases, there was a span of 9 bases. CDR1 and CDR2 from the germline V gene are SGDLS and YYNGEE. This CDR3 has 14 amino acids. The CDR3 loop reads CASSVAGTNNEQFF. CDR3 DNA: TGTGCCAGCAGCGTAGCGGGGACAAACAATGAGCAGTTCTTC.

The rearrangement links TRBV7-9 to TRBJ1-2; no definite D call. This CDR3 is built from 14 residues. CDR1 and CDR2 (germline): SEHNR, FQNEAQ (reference sequence). Between the trimmed V and J ends, which lost 5 bases and 1 base, there was a span of 11 bases. CDR3: CASSVLAGNYGYTF. CDR3 DNA: TGTGCCAGCAGCGTCTTGGCGGGTAACTATGGCTACACCTTC.

The chain combines TRBV4-3 with TRBJ2-1; tentative D call: TRBD1 (6 bases). With 0 bases removed from V and 5 bases from J, the gap between germline ends came to 11 bases. This CDR3 region has 15 residues. The germline CDR1 and CDR2 sequences are LGHNA and YSLEER. Here the CDR3 DNA reads TGCGCCAGCAGCCAAGACCCGGCAGGGGACAATGAGCAGTTCTTC. Protein: CASSQDPAGDNEQFF.

The rearrangement uses TRBV2 and TRBJ1-1, with D possibly TRBD1 on 6 matching bases. Trimming took 2 bases from V and 4 from J, leaving 8 bases between them. Germline lookup yields CDR1 SNHLY and CDR2 FYNNEI. The CDR3 consists of 13 residues. CDR3 loop: CASSESRGTEAFF. The CDR3, as DNA: TGTGCCAGCAGTGAAAGCAGGGGCACTGAAGCTTTCTTT.

J is TRBJ1-2 and V is TRBV9, with D tentatively TRBD1 (6 bases). The CDR3 runs to 16 residues. The V end lost 3 bases, the J end lost 4 bases, and 19 bases lay between the germline ends. Per germline, CDR1 SGDLS and CDR2 YYNGEE. The CDR3 here is CASSAPYRETSYGYTF. CDR3 bases: TGTGCCAGCAGCGCACCGTACAGGGAGACCTCCTATGGCTACACCTTC.

The chain is built from TRBV18 and TRBJ2-5; TRBD1 is a possible D gene (6 bases). Per the germline V gene, CDR1 is KGHSH and CDR2 is LQKENI. CDR3 size: 16 residues. V was shortened by 2 bases and J by 4 bases, with 17 bases between the two germline ends. In DNA, the CDR3 is TGTGCCAGCTCACCAAATCTCTCAGGGGTTAGAGAGACCCAGTACTTC. Translated: CASSPNLSGVRETQYF.

Of note for this clone: The same CDR3 also results from other DNA sequences found in this sample. The rearrangement uses TRBV2 and TRBJ2-1; a weak D match, TRBD2 (7 bases). V lost 10 bases, J lost 8 bases, and 15 bases lay in between. Per the germline V gene, CDR1 is SNHLY and CDR2 is FYNNEI. This CDR3 contains 12 residues. The CDR3 region is CATPGGRYEQFF. The CDR3 bases are TGTGCCACCCCGGGGGGCAGATATGAGCAGTTCTTC.

This clone has just a few counts. The CDR3 sequence is CASSPRQEFTEAFF. For the CDR3, the DNA is TGTGCCAGCAGCCCCAGACAGGAATTCACTGAAGCTTTCTTT. The gene calls are TRBV7-9 and TRBJ1-1; possibly TRBD1 for D (6 bases). CDR3 size: 14 residues. Trimming cost V 5 bases and J 4 bases, with 14 bases left between them. Looked up from germline, CDR1 is SEHNR and CDR2 is FQNEAQ (reference sequence).

In this sample, this clone turned up once. The chain employs TRBV3-1 (or the pseudogene TRBV3-2) and TRBJ2-7, with 8 bases that match TRBD1. Per germline, CDR1 LGHDT and CDR2 YNNKEL (reference sequence). There are 17 residues in the CDR3. V trimming: 7 bases; J trimming: 1 base; junction bases outside the gene matches: 15. CDR3 region: CASNLRDRYTYSYEQYF. DNA of the CDR3: TGTGCCAGCAACCTCCGGGACAGGTACACATATTCCTACGAGCAGTACTTC.

This chain joins TRBV12-3 or TRBV12-4 and TRBJ1-2; no reliable D call. V gave up 6 bases and J gave up 2 bases, with 4 bases separating them. There are 11 residues in the CDR3. CDR3: CASRRNYGYTF. DNA for the CDR3: TGTGCCAGCAGGAGAAACTATGGCTACACCTTC.

J is TRBJ2-1 and V is TRBV4-3, with D perhaps matching TRBD1 (6 bases). The germline V gene encodes CDR1 LGHNA and CDR2 YSLEER. The CDR3 sequence is 15 residues long. V was cut by 0 bases and J by 5 bases, with 11 bases left in between. CDR3 protein: CASSQDWGQNNEQFF. CDR3 DNA: TGCGCCAGCAGCCAAGACTGGGGGCAGAACAATGAGCAGTTCTTC.

This clone was found once. The CDR3 sequence is CASSESRTGAWEQYF. DNA for the CDR3: TGCGCCAGCAGTGAGTCAAGGACAGGGGCGTGGGAGCAGTACTTC. The rearrangement links TRBV10-1 to TRBJ2-7; 9 nucleotides agree with TRBD1. Germline V gene data show CDR1 as WNHNN and CDR2 as SYGVQD (reference sequence). V lost 0 bases and J lost 7; bases outside the gene matches: 7. The CDR3 is made up of 15 amino acids.

This rearrangement joins TRBV4-1 to TRBJ2-3; 7 positions match TRBD1. CDR3 size: 14 residues. The germline CDR1 and CDR2 sequences are MGHRA and YSYEKL. Losses at the gene ends were 2 bases for V and 3 bases for J; bases not matched to a gene: 2. The CDR3 sequence: CASSQTGVTDTQYF. The DNA of the CDR3 is TGCGCCAGCAGCCAAACAGGGGTTACAGATACGCAGTATTTT.

This clone was seen a few times. The chain links TRBV10-3 to TRBJ1-5, with no clear D. This CDR3 is 13 amino acids long. With 10 bases removed from V and 5 bases from J, the gap between germline ends came to 15 bases. CDR1 is ENHRY and CDR2 is SYGVKD in the germline V gene. Here the CDR3 DNA reads TGTGCCACCACGTCCGGGAACGATCAGCCCCAGCATTTT. Its translation: CATTSGNDQPQHF.

The V gene is TRBV24-1, the J gene TRBJ2-3, with D tentatively TRBD2 (5 bases). Germline V gene data show CDR1 as KGHDR and CDR2 as SFDVKD. The CDR3 runs 14 residues. Trimming pared 4 bases from V and 0 bases from J, leaving 7 bases between. The DNA of the CDR3 is TGTGCCACCAGTGACCGGACTAGCACAGATACGCAGTATTTT. The encoded protein is CATSDRTSTDTQYF.

The rearrangement joins TRBV5-1 to TRBJ2-7; 7 bases are shared with TRBD1. Trimming cost V 0 bases and J 0 bases; bases outside gene matches: 3. CDR1 is SGHRS, CDR2 YFSETQ, per germline. This CDR3 is built from 15 residues. The CDR3 loop is CASSLVPGGSYEQYF. The CDR3 nucleotides are TGCGCCAGCAGCTTGGTTCCAGGGGGCTCCTACGAGCAGTACTTC. Together with reference TRBV5-1 and TRBJ2-7, the CDR3 gives the full variable domain: KAGVTQTPRYLIKTRGQQVTLSCSPISGHRSVSWYQQTPGQGLQFLFEYFSETQRNKGNFPGRFSGRQFSNSRSEMNVSTLELGDSALYLCASSLVPGGSYEQYFGPGTRLTVT.

The V and J genes are TRBV5-1 and TRBJ1-6; TRBD1 aligns across 9 bases. Germline lookup yields CDR1 SGHRS and CDR2 YFSETQ. The CDR3 is 16 residues long. V lost 3 bases, J lost 1 base, and 2 bases stayed unmatched. CDR3 in DNA: TGCGCCAGCAGCTCCGGACAGGGGTCCTATAATTCACCCCTCCACTTT. Translation gives CASSSGQGSYNSPLHF.

The rearrangement joins TRBV30 to TRBJ1-5; tentatively, D is TRBD1 (5 bases). V was cut by 0 bases and J by 4 bases, with 7 bases left in between. Germline-derived CDR1 and CDR2 are GTSNPN and SVGIG (reference sequence). The CDR3 totals 13 residues. The chain's CDR3 is CAWSVGGNQPQHF. The DNA of the CDR3 is TGTGCCTGGAGTGTGGGGGGGAATCAGCCCCAGCATTTT.

The rearrangement joins TRBV3-1 (or the pseudogene TRBV3-2) to TRBJ1-6, with D possibly matching TRBD1 (6 bases). The germline V gene has CDR1 LGHDT and CDR2 YNNKEL (reference sequence). The CDR3 spans 15 residues. Deletions cut 2 bases from V and 7 bases from J, with 12 bases between. The CDR3 sequence: CASSQMGHRNSPLHF. The CDR3 DNA reads as TGTGCCAGCAGCCAAATGGGACATAGAAATTCACCCCTCCACTTT.

The V gene is TRBV4-2, the J gene TRBJ2-3, with 10 bases aligning to TRBD2. The CDR3 extends over 18 amino acids. The junction had 9 bases not matched to a gene; V was cut back by 3 bases and J by 0 bases. Germline V gives CDR1 LGHNA, CDR2 YNFKEQ. This CDR3 reads CASSHLSGGETSTDTQYF. The CDR3 DNA follows: TGTGCCAGCAGCCATTTAAGCGGGGGGGAAACTAGCACAGATACGCAGTATTTT.

This clone was seen once. The V and J genes are TRBV18 and TRBJ2-5; D is uncertain. Germline V gene lookup returns CDR1 KGHSH and CDR2 LQKENI. The CDR3 loop spans 14 amino acids. V lost 2 bases and J 2 bases, leaving 9 bases between the germline ends. CDR3 DNA sequence: TGTGCCAGCTCACCAAAGGCGGCTCAAGAGACCCAGTACTTC. It yields the protein CASSPKAAQETQYF.

This rearrangement joins TRBV7-3 to TRBJ2-2; TRBD2 aligns across 7 bases. Unmatched junction bases numbered 7, after V lost 5 bases and J lost 1 base. Germline V gene lookup returns CDR1 SGHTA and CDR2 FQGTGA. The length of the CDR3 is 16 residues. As DNA, the CDR3 is TGTGCCAGCAGCCCCCAATTAGCGGGGAACACCGGGGAGCTGTTTTTT. Translation gives CASSPQLAGNTGELFF.

CDR3 loop: CASRTPRSYEQYF. The CDR3, as DNA: TGTGCCAGCAGAACTCCACGGTCCTACGAGCAGTACTTC. The genes are TRBV6-5 and TRBJ2-7; D is uncertain. The V and J ends lost 6 bases and 1 base respectively, with 10 bases between them. CDR1 is MNHEY, CDR2 SVGAGI, per germline. This CDR3 region has 13 residues.

This chain links TRBV4-3 with TRBJ1-1, with 8 bases aligning to TRBD1. V was pared by 5 bases and J by 6 bases, with 8 bases of the junction left unmatched. The length of the CDR3 is 14 residues. Germline lookup yields CDR1 LGHNA and CDR2 YSLEER. CDR3 in DNA: TGCGCCAGCAGCGCTCGACAGGGGTGGTCTGAAGCTTTCTTT. Protein product: CASSARQGWSEAFF.

The genes are TRBV6-1 and TRBJ2-1; D possibly corresponds to TRBD1 (5 bases). Trimming removed 2 bases at V and 2 bases at J, with 10 bases between. CDR1 and CDR2 from the germline V gene are MNHNS and SASEGT. CDR3 length equals 15 residues. The CDR3 DNA reads as TGTGCCAGCAGTGAATTTAGGGGCGCCTACAATGAGCAGTTCTTC. Translation: CASSEFRGAYNEQFF.